This T cell receptor beta chain was obtained from a study of cytomegalovirus exposure and HLA in healthy donors. Study results and limitations: Most likely, a cluster of highly shared sequence variants arose as a sequencing artifact. Reported performance of the classifier showed diagnosis of cytomegalovirus status with high specificity and sensitivity. A later analysis showed TCR association rates differing by HLA locus, peaking at DRB1 and lowest at HLA-C.

Both 60 Vbeta primers and 13 Jbeta primers went into the PCR. Repertoires were generated with immunoSEQ multiplex PCR, while TCRdb's copy carries only in-frame clones and drops some. The profile shows some 120,000 clones, under 85% of them singletons. About this clone: Its antigen is as yet unknown.

This CDR3 is 13 amino acids long. Germline CDR1 and CDR2: SQVTM and ANQGSEA. V lost 4 bases, J lost 3 bases, and 12 bases lay in between. The V call is TRBV29-1, the J call TRBJ1-1, with TRBD1 as a possible D gene (6 bases). This TCR was recovered from a woman aged 18 to 35 in good health and CMV-seronegative. The sequenced material came from PBMCs. The CDR3 nucleotides read TGCAGCGTTGGAGGGGGTTCCGACACTGAAGCTTTCTTT. Its translation: CSVGGGSDTEAFF. Full variable domain (outside the CDR3, taken from reference TRBV29-1 and TRBJ1-1): SAVISQKPSRDICQRGTSLTIQCQVDSQVTMMFWYRQQPGQSLTLIATANQGSEATYESGFVIDKFPISRPNLTFSTLTVSNMSPEDSSIYLCSVGGGSDTEAFFGQGTRLTVV.